The clone carrying this TCR beta chain was detected only a few times. Antigen specificity is unknown. Only in-frame clones appear in the TCRdb table, and some are missing; sequencing was by immunoSEQ multiplex PCR. This sample has 130,000 to 150,000 clones, with more than 70% found just once. The record originates from a study of T cell responses to AZD1222 COVID-19 vaccine. Timing groups of about 4 and about 12 weeks for second doses were pooled. Whole-study results and caveats: The study found vaccine-associated CD4 TCRs spanning spike, dominant at 160-218 and 743-854. Sampling that yielded the repertoires occurred only after the peak T cell response.

The TCR sequence derives from an adult who received the AZD1222 COVID-19 vaccine. The sample consisted of peripheral blood, taken 28 days after the second AZD1222 dose.

In nucleotides, the CDR3 is TGTGCCAGCAGTGGGGGACAGGGTCGGTACGAGCAGTACTTC. Translation gives CASSGGQGRYEQYF. V usage is TRBV2 and J usage is TRBJ2-7; 9 bases line up with TRBD1. The V segment lost 4 bases and the J segment 4 bases; nucleotides outside the gene matches: 5. CDR1 and CDR2 (germline): SNHLY, FYNNEI. The CDR3 length is 14 residues.